A selection of T cell receptor beta chains follows, all from one sample in a study of T cell repertoires in cytomegalovirus infection. MiXCR, run by TCRdb on the reads, gives a single entry per CDR3 protein. The sample carries 450,000 to 550,000 distinct CDR3 sequences, more than 15% recorded once. The sample was CD8+ T cells from PBMCs. The receptors were gathered from a human donor in good health (CMV status not recorded). Some clones in this sample may be carry-over from other donors' samples. Each CDR3 is given without its conserved first and last residue. Only some rows state a clone size, as once, few, many or a class for expanded clones.

v_call	clone_size	j_call	cdr3_aa
TRBV20-1	-	TRBJ2-2	SARTSGTHNTGELF
TRBV7-6	many	TRBJ2-5	ASSLAAPGLEILETQY
TRBV23-1	few	TRBJ1-1	ASSHPQSDEGTEAF
TRBV12-3/TRBV12-4	many	TRBJ1-2	ASSPGTGGDRYT
TRBV5-5	-	TRBJ2-3	ASSLEVAGTDTQY
TRBV6-5	few	TRBJ1-5	ASSYGAHQPQH
TRBV14	many	TRBJ2-7	ASSSLNGLAKGEQY
TRBV12-3/TRBV12-4	many	TRBJ1-1	ASSLFGDGTEAF
TRBV29-1	-	TRBJ1-2	SVEDVPPNYGYT
TRBV27	-	TRBJ1-2	ASSSDRGRGYGYT
TRBV5-6	-	TRBJ1-4	ASSLGEWGTGKEKLF
TRBV20-1	-	TRBJ1-3	SARDQGASGNTIY
TRBV6-1	-	TRBJ2-5	ASSRQRDWETQY
TRBV28	-	TRBJ2-2	ASSSRQWIDTRELF
TRBV2	-	TRBJ1-5	ASSGTGTVGGSGNQPQH
TRBV5-5	many	TRBJ1-1	ASSLTVTEAF
TRBV9	few	TRBJ2-1	ASSVTSGNDEQF
TRBV7-9	many	TRBJ1-1	ASSNGTAVVMNTEAF
TRBV7-2	many	TRBJ1-2	ASSLHTWGYT
TRBV7-9	many	TRBJ1-3	ASTLWGASSGNTIY
TRBV7-9	many	TRBJ2-1	ASIVQGDVRNEQF
TRBV4-1	-	TRBJ1-2	ASSQAGGDYGYT
TRBV19	-	TRBJ2-1	ASTRDRVPYEQF
TRBV9	few	TRBJ1-1	ASSVVSGNTEAF
TRBV25-1	-	TRBJ2-2	ASSAAEDTPTGELF
TRBV11-2	-	TRBJ2-2	ASSLVRDTNTGELF
TRBV7-6	-	TRBJ1-4	ASGGNEKLF
TRBV4-1	few	TRBJ2-2	ASSRNVGLAGSGELF
TRBV6-1	few	TRBJ2-3	ASSPGAPTDTQY
TRBV6-6	few	TRBJ2-3	ASSRPRDPWQY
TRBV4-1	-	TRBJ2-7	ASSESGTSGGYEQY
TRBV12-3/TRBV12-4	-	TRBJ2-5	ASSFTYQETQY
TRBV27	many	TRBJ1-5	ASSHRGSNQPQH
TRBV5-8	few	TRBJ2-2	ASINRDRVTGELF
TRBV4-1	many	TRBJ2-7	ASSHPRGTEQY
TRBV6-2/TRBV6-3	-	TRBJ1-2	ASSTGWKFNT
TRBV6-5	-	TRBJ2-2	ASSYSGGDGGELF
TRBV6-4	-	TRBJ2-3	ASSASSGTGDTQY
TRBV11-3	-	TRBJ2-3	ASSFRHVSTDTQY
TRBV6-1	many	TRBJ1-4	ASRAGPRGNEKLF
TRBV27	once	TRBJ1-2	ASGPGLSGGYT
TRBV19	few	TRBJ2-1	ASSLTGLSSYNEQF
TRBV9	-	TRBJ2-7	ASSVAGANSYEQY
TRBV20-1	many	TRBJ2-5	SARSLAGFPMETQY